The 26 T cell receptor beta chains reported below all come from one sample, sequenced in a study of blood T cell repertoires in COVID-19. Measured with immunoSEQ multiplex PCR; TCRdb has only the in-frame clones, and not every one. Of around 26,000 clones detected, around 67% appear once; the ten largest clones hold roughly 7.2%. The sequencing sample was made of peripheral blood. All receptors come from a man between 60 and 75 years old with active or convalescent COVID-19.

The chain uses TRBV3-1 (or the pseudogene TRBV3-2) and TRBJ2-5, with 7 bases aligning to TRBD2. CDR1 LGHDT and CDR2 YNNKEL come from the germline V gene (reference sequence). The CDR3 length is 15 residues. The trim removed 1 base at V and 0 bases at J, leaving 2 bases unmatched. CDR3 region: CASSQGGGNQETQYF. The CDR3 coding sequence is TGTGCCAGCAGCCAAGGGGGGGGTAACCAAGAGACCCAGTACTTC.

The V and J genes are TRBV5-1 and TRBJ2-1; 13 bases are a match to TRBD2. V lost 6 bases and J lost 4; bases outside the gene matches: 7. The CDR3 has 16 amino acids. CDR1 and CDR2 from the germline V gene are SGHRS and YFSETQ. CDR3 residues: CASTLSTSGRYNEQFF. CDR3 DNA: TGCGCCAGCACTCTGTCGACTAGCGGGAGGTACAATGAGCAGTTCTTC.

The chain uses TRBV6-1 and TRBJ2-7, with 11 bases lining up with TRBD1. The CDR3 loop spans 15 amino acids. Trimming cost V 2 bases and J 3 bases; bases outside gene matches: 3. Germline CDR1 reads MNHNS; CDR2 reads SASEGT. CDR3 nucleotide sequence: TGTGCCAGCAGTGAAAGGACAGGGGGCCTCTACGAGCAGTACTTC. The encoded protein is CASSERTGGLYEQYF.

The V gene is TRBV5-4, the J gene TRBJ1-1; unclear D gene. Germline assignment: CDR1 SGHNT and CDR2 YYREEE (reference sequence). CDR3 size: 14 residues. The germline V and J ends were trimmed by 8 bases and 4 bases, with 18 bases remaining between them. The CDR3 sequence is CASREPGVATEAFF. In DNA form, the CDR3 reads TGTGCCAGTAGAGAGCCGGGTGTCGCCACTGAAGCTTTCTTT.

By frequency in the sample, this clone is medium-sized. The DNA of the CDR3 is TGTGCCTGGAGTCGGGACATCGACACTGAAGCTTTCTTT. Amino acid sequence: CAWSRDIDTEAFF. This chain joins TRBV30 and TRBJ1-1, with D perhaps TRBD1 (6 bases). From germline, CDR1 is GTSNPN and CDR2 SVGIG (reference sequence). Trimming pared 2 bases from V and 3 bases from J, leaving 10 bases between. CDR3 length equals 13 residues.

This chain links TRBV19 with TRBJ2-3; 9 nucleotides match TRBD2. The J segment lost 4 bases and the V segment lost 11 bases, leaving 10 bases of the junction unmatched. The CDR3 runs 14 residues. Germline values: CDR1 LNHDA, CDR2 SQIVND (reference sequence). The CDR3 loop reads CAAALGLASDTQYF. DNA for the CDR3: TGTGCCGCCGCGCTGGGACTAGCCTCAGATACGCAGTATTTT.

CDR3 loop: CASSEALASTGELFF. CDR3 nucleotides: TGTGCCAGCAGTGAAGCGCTAGCGAGCACCGGGGAGCTGTTTTTT. This chain connects TRBV6-1 to TRBJ2-2; D is perhaps TRBD2 (6 bases). In germline, CDR1 is MNHNS, CDR2 SASEGT. CDR3 length: 15 amino acids. Trimming took off 0 bases at V and 4 bases at J, with 9 bases between the two ends.

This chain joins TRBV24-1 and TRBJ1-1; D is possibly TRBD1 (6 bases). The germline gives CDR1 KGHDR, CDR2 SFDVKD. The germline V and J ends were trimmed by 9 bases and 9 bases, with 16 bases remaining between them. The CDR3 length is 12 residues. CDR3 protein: CATRFRRDKAFF. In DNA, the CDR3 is TGTGCCACCCGTTTTAGACGGGACAAAGCTTTCTTT.

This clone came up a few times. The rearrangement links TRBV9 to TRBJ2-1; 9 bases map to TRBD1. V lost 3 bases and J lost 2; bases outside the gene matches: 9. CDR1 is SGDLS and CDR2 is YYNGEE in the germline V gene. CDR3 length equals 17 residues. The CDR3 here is CASSGQKTGGPYNEQFF. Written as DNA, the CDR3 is TGTGCCAGCAGCGGACAAAAGACAGGGGGACCCTACAATGAGCAGTTCTTC.

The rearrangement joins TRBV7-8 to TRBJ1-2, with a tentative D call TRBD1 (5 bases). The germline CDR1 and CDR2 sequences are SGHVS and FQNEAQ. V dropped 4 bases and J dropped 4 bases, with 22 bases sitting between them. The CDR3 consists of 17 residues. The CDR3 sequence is CASSSDEVQGRTYGYTF. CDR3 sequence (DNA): TGTGCCAGCAGCTCAGATGAAGTTCAGGGAAGAACCTATGGCTACACCTTC.

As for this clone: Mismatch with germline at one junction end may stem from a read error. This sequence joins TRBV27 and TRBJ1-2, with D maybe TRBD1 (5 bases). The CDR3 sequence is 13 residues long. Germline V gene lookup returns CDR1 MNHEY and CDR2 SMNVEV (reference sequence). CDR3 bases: TGTGCCAGCAGTTTACGGGGGGTCTATGACTACACCTTC. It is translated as CASSLRGVYDYTF.

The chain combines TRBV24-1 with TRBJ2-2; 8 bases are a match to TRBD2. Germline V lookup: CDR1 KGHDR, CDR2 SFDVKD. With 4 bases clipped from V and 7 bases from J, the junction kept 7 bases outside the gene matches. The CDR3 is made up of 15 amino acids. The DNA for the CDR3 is TGTGCCACCAGTGACTCGATGACTAGCGTCGGGGAGCTGTTTTTT. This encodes CATSDSMTSVGELFF.

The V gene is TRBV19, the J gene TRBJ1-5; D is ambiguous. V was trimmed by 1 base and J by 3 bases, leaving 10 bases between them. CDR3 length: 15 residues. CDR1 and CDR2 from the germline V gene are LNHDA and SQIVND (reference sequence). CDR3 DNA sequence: TGTGCCAGTAGTATAGGTAACAGCAACAATCAGCCCCAGCATTTT. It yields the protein CASSIGNSNNQPQHF.

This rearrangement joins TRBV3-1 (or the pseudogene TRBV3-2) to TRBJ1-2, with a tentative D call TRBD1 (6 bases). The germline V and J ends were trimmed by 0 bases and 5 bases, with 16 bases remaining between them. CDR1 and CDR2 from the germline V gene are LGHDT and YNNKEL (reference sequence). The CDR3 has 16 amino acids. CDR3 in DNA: TGTGCCAGCAGCCAAGATGCAAAGGGGGGGAATTATGGCTACACCTTC. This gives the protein CASSQDAKGGNYGYTF.

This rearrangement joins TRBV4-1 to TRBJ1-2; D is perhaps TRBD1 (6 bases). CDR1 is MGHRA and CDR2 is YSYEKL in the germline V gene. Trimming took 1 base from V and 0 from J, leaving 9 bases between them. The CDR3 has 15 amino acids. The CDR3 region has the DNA TGCGCCAGCAGCCAAGCGACAGGTACTAACTATGGCTACACCTTC. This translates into CASSQATGTNYGYTF.

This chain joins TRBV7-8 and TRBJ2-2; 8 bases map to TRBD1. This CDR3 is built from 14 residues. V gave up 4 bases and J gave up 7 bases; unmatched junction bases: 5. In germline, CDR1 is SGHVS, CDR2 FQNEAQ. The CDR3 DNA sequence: TGTGCCAGCAGCTCCAGGGGGCCGGACGGGGAGCTGTTTTTT. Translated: CASSSRGPDGELFF.

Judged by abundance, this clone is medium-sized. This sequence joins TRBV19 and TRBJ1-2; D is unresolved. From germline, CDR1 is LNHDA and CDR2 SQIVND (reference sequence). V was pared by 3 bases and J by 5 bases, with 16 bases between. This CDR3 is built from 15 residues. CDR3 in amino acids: CASSMTGGMRYGYTF. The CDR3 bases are TGTGCCAGTAGTATGACCGGAGGGATGAGATATGGCTACACCTTC.

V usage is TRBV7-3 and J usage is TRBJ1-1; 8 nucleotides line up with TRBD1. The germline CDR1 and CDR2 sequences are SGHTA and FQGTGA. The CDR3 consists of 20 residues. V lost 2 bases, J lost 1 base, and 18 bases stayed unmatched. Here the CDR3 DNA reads TGTGCCAGCAGCTTATATGGTTGGCAGGGGGCCCCTATTTCGAACACTGAAGCTTTCTTT. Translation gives CASSLYGWQGAPISNTEAFF.

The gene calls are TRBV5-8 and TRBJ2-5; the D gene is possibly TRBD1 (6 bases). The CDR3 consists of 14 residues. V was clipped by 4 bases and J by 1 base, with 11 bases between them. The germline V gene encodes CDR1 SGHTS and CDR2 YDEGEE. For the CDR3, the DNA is TGTGCCAGCAGCCCAGGGACACGCCAAGAGACCCAGTACTTC. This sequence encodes CASSPGTRQETQYF.

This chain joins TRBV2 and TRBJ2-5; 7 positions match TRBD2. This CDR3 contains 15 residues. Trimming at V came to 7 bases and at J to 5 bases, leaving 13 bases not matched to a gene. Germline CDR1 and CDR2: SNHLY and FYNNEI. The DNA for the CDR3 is TGTGCCAGCACTTCTAAGCGGGATAGTATGGAGACCCAGTACTTC. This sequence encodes CASTSKRDSMETQYF.

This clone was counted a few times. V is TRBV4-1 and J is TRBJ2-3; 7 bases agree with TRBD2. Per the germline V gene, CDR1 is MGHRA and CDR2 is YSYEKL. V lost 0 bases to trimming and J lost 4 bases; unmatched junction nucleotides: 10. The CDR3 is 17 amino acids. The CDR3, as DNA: TGCGCCAGCAGCCAAGACGGAGCGGGAAGCGGGGCAGATACGCAGTATTTT. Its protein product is CASSQDGAGSGADTQYF.

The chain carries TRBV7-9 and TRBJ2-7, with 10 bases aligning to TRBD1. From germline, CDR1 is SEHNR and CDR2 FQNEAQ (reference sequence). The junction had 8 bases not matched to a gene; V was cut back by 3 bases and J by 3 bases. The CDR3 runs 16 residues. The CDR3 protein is CASSLGTGVGFYEQYF. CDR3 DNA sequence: TGTGCCAGCAGCTTGGGGACAGGGGTAGGTTTCTACGAGCAGTACTTC.

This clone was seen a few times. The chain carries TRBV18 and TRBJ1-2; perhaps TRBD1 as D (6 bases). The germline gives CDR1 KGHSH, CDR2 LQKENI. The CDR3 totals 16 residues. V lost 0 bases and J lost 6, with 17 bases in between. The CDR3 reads CASSPPGQGISHGYTF. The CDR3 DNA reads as TGTGCCAGCTCACCACCCGGGCAGGGGATTAGCCATGGCTACACCTTC.

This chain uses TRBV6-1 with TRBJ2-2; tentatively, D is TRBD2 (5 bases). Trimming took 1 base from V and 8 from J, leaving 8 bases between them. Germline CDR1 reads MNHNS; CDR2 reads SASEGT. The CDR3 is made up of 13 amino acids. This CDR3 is CASSEGTLGELFF. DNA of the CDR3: TGTGCCAGCAGTGAAGGGACTCTGGGGGAGCTGTTTTTT.

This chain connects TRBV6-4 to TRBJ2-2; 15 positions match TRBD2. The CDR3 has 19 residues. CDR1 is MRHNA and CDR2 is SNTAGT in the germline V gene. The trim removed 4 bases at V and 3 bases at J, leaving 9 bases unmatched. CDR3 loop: CASSATGLAGGWYTGELFF. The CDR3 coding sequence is TGTGCCAGCAGTGCCACCGGACTAGCGGGAGGGTGGTACACCGGGGAGCTGTTTTTT.

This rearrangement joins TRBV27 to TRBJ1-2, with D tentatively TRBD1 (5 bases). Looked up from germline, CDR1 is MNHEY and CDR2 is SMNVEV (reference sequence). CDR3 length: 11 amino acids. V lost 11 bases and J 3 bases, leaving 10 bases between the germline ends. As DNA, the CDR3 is TGTGCCGTGGGGGGAGACTATGGCTACACCTTC. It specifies CAVGGDYGYTF.